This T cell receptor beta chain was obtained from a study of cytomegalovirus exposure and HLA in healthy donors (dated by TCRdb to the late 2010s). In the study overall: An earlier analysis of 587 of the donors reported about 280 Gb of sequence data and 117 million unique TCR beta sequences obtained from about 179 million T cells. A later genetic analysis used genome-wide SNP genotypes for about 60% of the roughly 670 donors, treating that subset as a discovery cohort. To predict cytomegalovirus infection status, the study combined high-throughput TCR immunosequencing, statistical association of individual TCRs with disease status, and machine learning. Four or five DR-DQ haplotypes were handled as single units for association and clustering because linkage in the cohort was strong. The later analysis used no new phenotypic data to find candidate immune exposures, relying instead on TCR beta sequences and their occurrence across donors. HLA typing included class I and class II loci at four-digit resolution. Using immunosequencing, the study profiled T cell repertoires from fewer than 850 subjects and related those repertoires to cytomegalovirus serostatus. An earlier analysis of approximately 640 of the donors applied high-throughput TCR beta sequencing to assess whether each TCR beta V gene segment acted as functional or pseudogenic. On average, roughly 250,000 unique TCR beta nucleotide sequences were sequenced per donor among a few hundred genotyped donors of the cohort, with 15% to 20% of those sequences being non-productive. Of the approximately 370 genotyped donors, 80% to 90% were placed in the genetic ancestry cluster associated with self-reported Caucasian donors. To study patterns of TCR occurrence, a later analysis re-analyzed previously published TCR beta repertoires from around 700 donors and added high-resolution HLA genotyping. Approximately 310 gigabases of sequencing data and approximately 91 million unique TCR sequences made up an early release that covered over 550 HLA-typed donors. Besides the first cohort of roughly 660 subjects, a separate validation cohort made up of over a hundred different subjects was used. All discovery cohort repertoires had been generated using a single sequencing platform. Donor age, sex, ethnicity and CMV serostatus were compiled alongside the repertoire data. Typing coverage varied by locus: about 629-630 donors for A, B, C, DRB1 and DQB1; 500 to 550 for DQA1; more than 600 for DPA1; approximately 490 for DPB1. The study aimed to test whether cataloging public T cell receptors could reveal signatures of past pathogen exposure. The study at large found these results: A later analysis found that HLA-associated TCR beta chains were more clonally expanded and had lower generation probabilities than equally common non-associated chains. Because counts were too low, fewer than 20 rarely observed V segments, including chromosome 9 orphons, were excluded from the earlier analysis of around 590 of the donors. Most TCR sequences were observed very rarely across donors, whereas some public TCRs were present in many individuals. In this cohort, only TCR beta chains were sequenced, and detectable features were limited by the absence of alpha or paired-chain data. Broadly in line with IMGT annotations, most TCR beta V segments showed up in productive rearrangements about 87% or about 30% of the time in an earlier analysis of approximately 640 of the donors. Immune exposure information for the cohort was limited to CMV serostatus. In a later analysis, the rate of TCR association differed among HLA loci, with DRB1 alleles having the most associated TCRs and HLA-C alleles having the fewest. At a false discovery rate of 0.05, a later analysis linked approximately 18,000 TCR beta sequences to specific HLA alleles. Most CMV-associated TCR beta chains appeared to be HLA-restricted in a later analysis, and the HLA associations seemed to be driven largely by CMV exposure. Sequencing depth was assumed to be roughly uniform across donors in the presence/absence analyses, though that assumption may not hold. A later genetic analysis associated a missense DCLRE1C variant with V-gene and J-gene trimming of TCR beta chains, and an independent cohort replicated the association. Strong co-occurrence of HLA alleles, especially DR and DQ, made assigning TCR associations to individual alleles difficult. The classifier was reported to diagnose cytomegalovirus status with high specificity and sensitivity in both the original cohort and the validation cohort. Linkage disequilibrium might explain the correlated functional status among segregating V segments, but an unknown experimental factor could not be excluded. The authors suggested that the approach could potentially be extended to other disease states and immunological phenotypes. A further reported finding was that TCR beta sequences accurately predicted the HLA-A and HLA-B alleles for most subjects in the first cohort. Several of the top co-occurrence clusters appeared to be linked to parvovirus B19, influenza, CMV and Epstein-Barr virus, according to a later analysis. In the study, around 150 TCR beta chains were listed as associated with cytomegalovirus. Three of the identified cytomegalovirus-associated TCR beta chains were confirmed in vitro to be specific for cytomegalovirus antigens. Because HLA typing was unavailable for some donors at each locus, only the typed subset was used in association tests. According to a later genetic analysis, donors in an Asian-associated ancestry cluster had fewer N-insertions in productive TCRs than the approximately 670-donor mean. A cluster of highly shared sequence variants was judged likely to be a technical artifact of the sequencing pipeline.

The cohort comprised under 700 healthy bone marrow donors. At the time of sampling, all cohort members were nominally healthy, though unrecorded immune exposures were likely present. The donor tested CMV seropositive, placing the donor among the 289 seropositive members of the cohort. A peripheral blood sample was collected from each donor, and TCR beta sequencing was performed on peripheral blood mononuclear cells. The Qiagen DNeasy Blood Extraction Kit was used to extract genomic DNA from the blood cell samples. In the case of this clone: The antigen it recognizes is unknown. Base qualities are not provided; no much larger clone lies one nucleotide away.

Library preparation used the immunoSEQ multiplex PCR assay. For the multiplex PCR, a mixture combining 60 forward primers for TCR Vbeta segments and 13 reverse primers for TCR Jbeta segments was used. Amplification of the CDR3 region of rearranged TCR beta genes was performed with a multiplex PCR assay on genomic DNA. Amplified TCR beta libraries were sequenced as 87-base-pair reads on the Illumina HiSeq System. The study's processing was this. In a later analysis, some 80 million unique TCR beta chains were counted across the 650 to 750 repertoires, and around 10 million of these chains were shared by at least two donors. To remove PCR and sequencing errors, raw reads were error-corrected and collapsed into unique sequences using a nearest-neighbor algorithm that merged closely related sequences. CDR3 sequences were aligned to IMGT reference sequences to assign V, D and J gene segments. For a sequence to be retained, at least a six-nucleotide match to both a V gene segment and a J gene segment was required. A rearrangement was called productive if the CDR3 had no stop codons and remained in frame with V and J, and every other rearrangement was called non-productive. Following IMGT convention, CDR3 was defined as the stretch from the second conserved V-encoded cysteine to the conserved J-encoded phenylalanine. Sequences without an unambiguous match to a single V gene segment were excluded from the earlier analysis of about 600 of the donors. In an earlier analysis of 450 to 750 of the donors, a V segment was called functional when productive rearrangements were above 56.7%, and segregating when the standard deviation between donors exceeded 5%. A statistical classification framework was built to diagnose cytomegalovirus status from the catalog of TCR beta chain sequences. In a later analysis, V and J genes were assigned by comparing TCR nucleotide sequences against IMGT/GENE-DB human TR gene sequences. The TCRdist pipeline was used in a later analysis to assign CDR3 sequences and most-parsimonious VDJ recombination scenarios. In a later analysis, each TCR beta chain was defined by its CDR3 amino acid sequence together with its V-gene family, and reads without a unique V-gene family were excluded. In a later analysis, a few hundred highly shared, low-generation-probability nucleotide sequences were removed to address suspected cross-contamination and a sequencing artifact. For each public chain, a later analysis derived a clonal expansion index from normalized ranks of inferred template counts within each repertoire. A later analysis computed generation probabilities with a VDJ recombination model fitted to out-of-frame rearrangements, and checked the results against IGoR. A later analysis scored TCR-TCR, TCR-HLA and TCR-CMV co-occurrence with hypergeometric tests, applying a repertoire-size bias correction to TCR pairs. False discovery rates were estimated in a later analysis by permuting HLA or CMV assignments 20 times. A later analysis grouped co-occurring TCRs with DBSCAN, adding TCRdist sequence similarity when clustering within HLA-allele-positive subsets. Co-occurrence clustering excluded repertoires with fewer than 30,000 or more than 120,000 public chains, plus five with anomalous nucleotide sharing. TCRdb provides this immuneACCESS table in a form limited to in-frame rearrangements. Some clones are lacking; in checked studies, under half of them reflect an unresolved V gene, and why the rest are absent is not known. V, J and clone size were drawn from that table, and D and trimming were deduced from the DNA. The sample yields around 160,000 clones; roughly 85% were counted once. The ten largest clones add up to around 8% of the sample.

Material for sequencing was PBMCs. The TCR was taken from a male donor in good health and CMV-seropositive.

DNA sequence: TGTGCCAGCAAGGGGACAGGGGGCCTCTACGAGCAGTACTTC. This is translated as CASKGTGGLYEQYF. Here the chain combines TRBV6-5 and TRBJ2-7, and TRBD1 matches 12 of the central bases. CDR1 is given as MNHEY and CDR2 as SVGAGI, both from the germline V gene. The germline V and J ends show losses of 7 bases and 3 bases respectively, and no gene match explains 4 bases of the junction. The CDR3 has 14 amino acids, counting the end cysteine and phenylalanine. The only DNA kept is the CDR3, 42 bases in frame from the first base.